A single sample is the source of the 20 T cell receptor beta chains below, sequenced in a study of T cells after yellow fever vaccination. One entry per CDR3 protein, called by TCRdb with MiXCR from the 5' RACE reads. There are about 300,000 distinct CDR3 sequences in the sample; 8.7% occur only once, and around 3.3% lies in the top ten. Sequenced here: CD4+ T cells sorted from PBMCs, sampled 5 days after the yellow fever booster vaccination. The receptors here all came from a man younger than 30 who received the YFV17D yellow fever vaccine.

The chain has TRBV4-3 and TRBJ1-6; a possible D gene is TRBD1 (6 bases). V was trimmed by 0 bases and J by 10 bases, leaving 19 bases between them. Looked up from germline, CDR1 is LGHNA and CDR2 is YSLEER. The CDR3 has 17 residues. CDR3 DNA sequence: TGCGCCAGCAGCCAAGATTCGGACAGCTTTCGGGGCTCACCCCTCCACTTT. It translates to CASSQDSDSFRGSPLHF.

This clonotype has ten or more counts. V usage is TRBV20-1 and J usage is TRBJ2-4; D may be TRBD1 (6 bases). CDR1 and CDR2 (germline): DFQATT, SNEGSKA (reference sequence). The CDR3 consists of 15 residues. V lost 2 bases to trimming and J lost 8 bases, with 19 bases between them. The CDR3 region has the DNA TGCAGTGCTAGATCCGATACAGGGTTCAGTGACATTCAGTACTTC. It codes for CSARSDTGFSDIQYF.

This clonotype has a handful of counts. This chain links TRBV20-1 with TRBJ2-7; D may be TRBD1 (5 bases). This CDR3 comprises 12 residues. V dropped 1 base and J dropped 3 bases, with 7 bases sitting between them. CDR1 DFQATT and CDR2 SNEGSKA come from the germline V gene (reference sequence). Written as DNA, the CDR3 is TGCAGTGCTAGAGGGGGCCACTACGAGCAGTACGTC. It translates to CSARGGHYEQYV.

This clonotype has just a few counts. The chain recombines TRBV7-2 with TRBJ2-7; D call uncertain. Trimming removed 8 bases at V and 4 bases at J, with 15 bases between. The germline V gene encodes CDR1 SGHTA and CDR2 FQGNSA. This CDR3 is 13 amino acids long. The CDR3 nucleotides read TGTGCCAGCGCTTCTTTGGGTGGGTACGAGCAGTACTTC. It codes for CASASLGGYEQYF. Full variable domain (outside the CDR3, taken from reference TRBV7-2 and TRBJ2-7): GAGVSQSPSNKVTEKGKDVELRCDPISGHTALYWYRQSLGQGLEFLIYFQGNSAPDKSGLPSDRFSAERTGGSVSTLTIQRTQQEDSAVYLCASASLGGYEQYFGPGTRLTVT.

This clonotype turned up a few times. The CDR3 protein is CASRPSGQYNSPLHF. CDR3 DNA sequence: TGTGCCAGCAGGCCGTCCGGGCAGTATAATTCACCCCTCCACTTT. This chain connects TRBV6-5 to TRBJ1-6; the D is unclear. Trimming left V 6 bases short and J 4 bases short, with 13 bases between. CDR3 length: 15 amino acids. Germline CDR1 is MNHEY and CDR2 is SVGAGI.

The chain's CDR3 is CASSLGTGSPLHF. CDR3 DNA: TGTGCCAGCAGTCTAGGGACGGGTTCACCCCTCCACTTT. The chain combines TRBV6-6 with TRBJ1-6, with TRBD1 as a possible D gene (5 bases). Between the trimmed V and J ends, which lost 5 bases and 9 bases, there was a span of 11 bases. This CDR3 is 13 amino acids long. Germline V gene lookup returns CDR1 MNHNY and CDR2 SVGAGI (reference sequence).

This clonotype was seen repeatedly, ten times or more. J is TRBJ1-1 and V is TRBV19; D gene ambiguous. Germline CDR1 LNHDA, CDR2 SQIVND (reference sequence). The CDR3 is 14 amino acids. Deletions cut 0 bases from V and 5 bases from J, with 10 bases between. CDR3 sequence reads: CASSIDRRWTEAFF. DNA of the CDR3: TGTGCCAGTAGTATAGATCGAAGGTGGACTGAAGCTTTCTTT.

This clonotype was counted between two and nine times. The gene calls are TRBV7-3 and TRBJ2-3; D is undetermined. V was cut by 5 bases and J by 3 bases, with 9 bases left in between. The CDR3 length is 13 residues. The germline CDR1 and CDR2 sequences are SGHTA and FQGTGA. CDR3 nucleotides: TGTGCCAGCAGCGAGCAGGCTACAGATACGCAGTATTTT. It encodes CASSEQATDTQYF. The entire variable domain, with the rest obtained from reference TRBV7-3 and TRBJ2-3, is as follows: GAGVSQTPSNKVTEKGKYVELRCDPISGHTALYWYRQSLGQGPEFLIYFQGTGAADDSGLPNDRFFAVRPEGSVSTLKIQRTERGDSAVYLCASSEQATDTQYFGPGTRLTVL.

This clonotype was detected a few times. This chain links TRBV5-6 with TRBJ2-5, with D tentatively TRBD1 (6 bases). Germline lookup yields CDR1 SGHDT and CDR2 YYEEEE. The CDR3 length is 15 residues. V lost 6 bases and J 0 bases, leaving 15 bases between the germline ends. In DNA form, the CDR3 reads TGTGCCAGCAAAAGGGACACTTCGTACCAAGAGACCCAGTACTTC. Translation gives CASKRDTSYQETQYF. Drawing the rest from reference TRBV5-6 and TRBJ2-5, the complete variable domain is DAGVTQSPTHLIKTRGQQVTLRCSPKSGHDTVSWYQQALGQGPQFIFQYYEEEERQRGNFPDRFSGHQFPNYSSELNVNALLLGDSALYLCASKRDTSYQETQYFGPGTRLLVL.

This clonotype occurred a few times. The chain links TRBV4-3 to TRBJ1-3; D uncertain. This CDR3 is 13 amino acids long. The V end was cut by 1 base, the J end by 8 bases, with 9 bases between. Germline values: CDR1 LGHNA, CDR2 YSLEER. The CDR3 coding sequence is TGCGCCAGCAGCCAAGTTGGCGGGGACACCATATATTTT. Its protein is CASSQVGGDTIYF.

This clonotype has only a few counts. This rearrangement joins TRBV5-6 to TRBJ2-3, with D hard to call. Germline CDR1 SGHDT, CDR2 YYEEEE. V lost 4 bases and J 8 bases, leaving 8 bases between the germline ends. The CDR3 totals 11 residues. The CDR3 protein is CASSQLGTQYF. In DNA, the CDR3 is TGTGCCAGCAGCCAGTTGGGTACGCAGTATTTT.

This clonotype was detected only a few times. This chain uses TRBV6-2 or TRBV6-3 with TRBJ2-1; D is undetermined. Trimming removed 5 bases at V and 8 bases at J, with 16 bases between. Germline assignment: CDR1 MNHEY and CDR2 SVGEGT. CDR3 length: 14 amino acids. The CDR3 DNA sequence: TGTGCCAGCAGTCCTCAAATGACGGTGTATGAGCAGTTCTTC. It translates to CASSPQMTVYEQFF.

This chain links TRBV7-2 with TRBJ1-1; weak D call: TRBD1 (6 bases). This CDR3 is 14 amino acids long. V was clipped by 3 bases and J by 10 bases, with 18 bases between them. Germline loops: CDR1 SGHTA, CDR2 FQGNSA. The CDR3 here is CASSFGSVGARAFF. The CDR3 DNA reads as TGTGCCAGCAGCTTCGGTAGCGTGGGGGCGCGAGCTTTCTTT.

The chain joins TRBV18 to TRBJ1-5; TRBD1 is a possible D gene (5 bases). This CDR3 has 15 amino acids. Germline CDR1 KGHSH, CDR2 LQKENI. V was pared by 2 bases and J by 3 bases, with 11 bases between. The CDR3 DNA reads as TGTGCCAGCTCACCAATCCGACAGATCAATCAGCCCCAGCATTTT. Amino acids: CASSPIRQINQPQHF. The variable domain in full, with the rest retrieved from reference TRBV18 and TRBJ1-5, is NAGVMQNPRHLVRRRGQEARLRCSPMKGHSHVYWYRQLPEEGLKFMVYLQKENIIDESGMPKERFSAEFPKEGPSILRIQQVVRGDSAAYFCASSPIRQINQPQHFGDGTRLSIL.

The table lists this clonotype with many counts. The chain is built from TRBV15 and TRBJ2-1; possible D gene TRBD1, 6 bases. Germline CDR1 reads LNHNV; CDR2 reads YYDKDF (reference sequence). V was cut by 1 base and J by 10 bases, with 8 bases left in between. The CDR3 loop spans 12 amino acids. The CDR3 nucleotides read TGTGCCACCAGCAGAGGAGGGACAGAGCAGTTCTTC. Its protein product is CATSRGGTEQFF.

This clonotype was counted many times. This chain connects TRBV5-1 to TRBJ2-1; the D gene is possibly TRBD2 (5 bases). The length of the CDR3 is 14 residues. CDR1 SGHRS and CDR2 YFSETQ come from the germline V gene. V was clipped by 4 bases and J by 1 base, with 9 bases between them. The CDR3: CASSRGISYNEQFF. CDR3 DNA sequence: TGCGCCAGCAGCCGGGGAATATCCTACAATGAGCAGTTCTTC.

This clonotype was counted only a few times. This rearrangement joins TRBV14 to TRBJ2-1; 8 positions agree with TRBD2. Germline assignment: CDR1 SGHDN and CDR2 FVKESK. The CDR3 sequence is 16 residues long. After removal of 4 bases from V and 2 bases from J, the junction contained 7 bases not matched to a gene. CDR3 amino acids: CASSRLSGEAYNEQFF. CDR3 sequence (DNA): TGTGCCAGCAGCCGCCTTAGCGGGGAGGCCTACAATGAGCAGTTCTTC.

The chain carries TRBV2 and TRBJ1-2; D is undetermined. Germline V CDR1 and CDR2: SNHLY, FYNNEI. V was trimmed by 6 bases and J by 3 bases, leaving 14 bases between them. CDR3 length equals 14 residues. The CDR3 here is CASSPTTPDYGYTF. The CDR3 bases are TGTGCCAGCAGCCCCACCACACCCGACTATGGCTACACCTTC.

CDR3 coding DNA: TGTGCCAGCGGCTCCGCAGCCGATTCACCCCTCCACTTT. Its protein product is CASGSAADSPLHF. The V call is TRBV3-1, the J call TRBJ1-6; D is undetermined. The CDR3 length is 13 residues. V was shortened by 8 bases and J by 8 bases, with 13 bases between the two germline ends. The germline gives CDR1 LGHDT, CDR2 YNNKEL (reference sequence).

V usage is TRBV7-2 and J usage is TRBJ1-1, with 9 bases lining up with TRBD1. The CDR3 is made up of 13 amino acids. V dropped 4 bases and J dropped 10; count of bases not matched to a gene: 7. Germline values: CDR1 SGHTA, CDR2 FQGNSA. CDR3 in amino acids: CASSSGTGPRAFF. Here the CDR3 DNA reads TGTGCCAGCAGCTCAGGGACAGGGCCACGAGCTTTCTTT.